The 6 T cell receptor beta chains below all came from one sample that was sequenced in a study of cytomegalovirus exposure and HLA in healthy donors. Clones were read by immunoSEQ multiplex PCR, and TCRdb kept only the in-frame ones, dropping some. Among approximately 160,000 clones listed, roughly 90% were seen once. The specimen sequenced was PBMCs. All receptors derive from a woman between 18 and 29 years old in good health and CMV-seropositive.

The chain has TRBV11-3 and TRBJ1-1; TRBD1 might be the D (5 bases). This CDR3 has 16 residues. From germline, CDR1 is SGHNT and CDR2 YENEEA. Trimming stripped 5 bases from V and 3 bases from J, with 19 bases between. The CDR3 nucleotides read TGTGCCAGCAGCCAAGCCCCAAGGGGTGCCTACACTGAAGCTTTCTTT. Amino acid sequence: CASSQAPRGAYTEAFF.

The chain's CDR3 is CASSPQWTGYNEQFF. In DNA form, the CDR3 reads TGTGCCAGCAGCCCACAATGGACAGGCTACAATGAGCAGTTCTTC. The gene calls are TRBV7-6 and TRBJ2-1; 7 nucleotides align to TRBD1. Germline V gene sequence: CDR1 SGHVS, CDR2 FNYEAQ. The trim removed 5 bases at V and 3 bases at J, leaving 7 bases unmatched. The CDR3 has 15 residues.

The table lists this clone with a few counts. J is TRBJ2-2 and V is TRBV11-1; 7 nucleotides match TRBD1. The CDR3 is 13 amino acids. The ends lost 7 bases at V and 5 bases at J; junction bases unmatched: 4. Germline CDR1 reads SGHAT; CDR2 reads FQDESV (reference sequence). CDR3 amino acids: CASNDRATGELFF. The CDR3 region has the DNA TGTGCCAGCAACGACAGGGCGACCGGGGAGCTGTTTTTT.

The chain couples TRBV19 to TRBJ2-2; D unresolved. The ends were cut back, 6 bases at V and 4 bases at J, with 12 bases in the middle. The CDR3 loop spans 14 amino acids. The germline CDR1 and CDR2 sequences are LNHDA and SQIVND (reference sequence). CDR3 residues: CASRPRQLTGELFF. The CDR3 DNA sequence: TGTGCCAGTAGACCTCGACAACTCACCGGGGAGCTGTTTTTT.

The chain employs TRBV4-1 and TRBJ2-7; D may be TRBD1 (6 bases). There are 15 residues in the CDR3. V lost 6 bases to trimming and J lost 2 bases, with 17 bases between them. CDR1 is MGHRA, CDR2 YSYEKL, per germline. The CDR3: CASRPGHRIPYEQYF. The CDR3 region has the DNA TGCGCCAGCAGACCGGGACACCGAATTCCCTACGAGCAGTACTTC.

The chain couples TRBV4-1 to TRBJ1-3; weak D call: TRBD1 (6 bases). V shed 0 bases and J shed 3 bases, with 12 bases lying between them. The CDR3 loop spans 16 amino acids. Looked up from germline, CDR1 is MGHRA and CDR2 is YSYEKL. CDR3 in amino acids: CASSQDAPGHGNTIYF. CDR3 bases: TGCGCCAGCAGCCAAGATGCCCCGGGACATGGAAACACCATATATTTT.